This TCR beta chain comes out of a study of response to subunit inactivated influenza vaccine. From the RT-PCR reads, TCRdb called clonotypes with MiXCR, one entry per CDR3 protein. The data contain roughly 540,000 distinct CDR3 sequences, under 30% of them seen just once; the ten biggest clones take up 2.5% to 3%. V lost 2 bases, J lost 3 bases, and 4 bases stayed unmatched. The CDR3 spans 15 residues. Germline assignment: CDR1 SGHTA and CDR2 FQGNSA. In this sample, this clonotype turned up a few times. The sample also formed part of further work on T cells expressing NK-cell markers. This second study says: What made the TCR beta cDNA was 5'RACE template switching with UMIs. Seven of the eight sequenced donors were HCMV-seropositive; one was seronegative.

The rearrangement links TRBV7-2 to TRBJ1-5; 7 bases are shared with TRBD1. The material was CD4+ T cells sorted from PBMCs, obtained 11 to 12 days after vaccination. The origin of this receptor is a man aged 45-65 years who received an inactivated influenza vaccine. The CDR3 loop reads CASSLSTGYNQPQHF. The CDR3 nucleotides read TGTGCCAGCAGCTTATCGACAGGGTACAATCAGCCCCAGCATTTT.